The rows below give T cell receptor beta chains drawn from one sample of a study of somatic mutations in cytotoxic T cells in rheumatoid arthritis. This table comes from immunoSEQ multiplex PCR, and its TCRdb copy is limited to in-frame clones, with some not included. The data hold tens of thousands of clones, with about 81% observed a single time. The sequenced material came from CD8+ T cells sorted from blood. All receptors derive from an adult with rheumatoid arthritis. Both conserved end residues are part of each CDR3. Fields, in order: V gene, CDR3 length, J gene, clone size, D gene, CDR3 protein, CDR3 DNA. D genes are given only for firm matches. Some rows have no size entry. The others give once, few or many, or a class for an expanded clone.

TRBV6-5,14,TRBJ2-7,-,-,CASSYGADSYEQYF,TGTGCCAGCAGTTACGGGGCCGACTCCTACGAGCAGTACTTC
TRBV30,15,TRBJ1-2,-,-,CAWTLRGNRNYGYTF,TGTGCCTGGACCCTTAGGGGGAACAGGAACTATGGCTACACCTTC
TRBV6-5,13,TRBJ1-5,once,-,CASNPNWGQPQHF,TGTGCCAGCAACCCGAATTGGGGGCAGCCCCAGCATTTT
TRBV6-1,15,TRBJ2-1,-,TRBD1,CASSEAAGGYNEQFF,TGTGCCAGCAGTGAAGCGGCAGGGGGCTACAATGAGCAGTTCTTC
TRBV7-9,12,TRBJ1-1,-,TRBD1,CASSWTGAEAFF,TGTGCCAGCAGCTGGACAGGGGCTGAAGCTTTCTTT
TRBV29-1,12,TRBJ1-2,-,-,CSVGQVHYGYTF,TGCAGCGTTGGGCAAGTTCACTATGGCTACACCTTC
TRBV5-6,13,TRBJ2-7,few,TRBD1,CASSLARGPEQYF,TGTGCCAGCAGCCTCGCGAGGGGGCCCGAGCAGTACTTC
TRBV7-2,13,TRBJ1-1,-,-,CASSLGVPPEAFF,TGTGCCAGCAGTCTAGGGGTTCCGCCTGAAGCTTTCTTT
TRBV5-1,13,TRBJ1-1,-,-,CASSFQGTTEAFF,TGCGCCAGCAGCTTCCAGGGCACCACTGAAGCTTTCTTT
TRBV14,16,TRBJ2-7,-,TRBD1,CASSRDRGTGSYEQYF,TGTGCCAGCAGCCGCGACAGGGGGACGGGTTCCTACGAGCAGTACTTC
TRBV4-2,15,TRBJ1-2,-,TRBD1,CASSQESDRVNGYTF,TGTGCCAGCAGCCAAGAGTCGGACAGGGTGAATGGCTACACCTTC
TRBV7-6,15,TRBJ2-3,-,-,CASSSTDTSTDTQYF,TGTGCCAGCAGCTCTACAGATACTAGCACAGATACGCAGTATTTT
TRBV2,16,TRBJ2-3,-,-,CASSDVGPLGADTQYF,TGTGCCAGCAGTGATGTGGGGCCTCTAGGGGCAGATACGCAGTATTTT
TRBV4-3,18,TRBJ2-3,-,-,CASSQELTSGWGTDTQYF,TGCGCCAGCAGCCAAGAACTTACCTCGGGGTGGGGTACAGATACGCAGTATTTT
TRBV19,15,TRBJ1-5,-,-,CASSARAQSNQPQHF,TGTGCCAGTAGTGCCCGGGCCCAGAGCAATCAGCCCCAGCATTTT
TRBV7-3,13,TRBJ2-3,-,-,CASSPAGTDTQYF,TGTGCCAGCAGTCCAGCGGGCACAGATACGCAGTATTTT
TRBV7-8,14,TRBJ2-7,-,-,CASSLRGLPYEQYF,TGTGCCAGCAGCTTACGGGGGTTACCCTACGAGCAGTACTTC
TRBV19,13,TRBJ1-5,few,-,CASSIGQAQPQHF,TGTGCCAGTAGTATAGGACAGGCTCAGCCCCAGCATTTT
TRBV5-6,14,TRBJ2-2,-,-,CASRNLQGTGELFF,TGTGCCAGCAGGAACCTACAGGGCACCGGGGAGCTGTTTTTT
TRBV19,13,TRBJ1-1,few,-,CASSISVSTEAFF,TGTGCCAGTAGTATAAGTGTGAGCACTGAAGCTTTCTTT
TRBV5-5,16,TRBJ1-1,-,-,CASSLTGRTMNTEAFF,TGTGCCAGCAGCTTGACGGGGCGTACCATGAACACTGAAGCTTTCTTT
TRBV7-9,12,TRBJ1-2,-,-,CASSLQIYGYTF,TGTGCCAGCAGCTTACAGATCTATGGCTACACCTTC
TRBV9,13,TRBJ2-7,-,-,CASSVSSSYEQYF,TGTGCCAGCAGCGTATCCTCTAGCTACGAGCAGTACTTC
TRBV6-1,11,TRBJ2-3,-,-,CASSEPDTQYF,TGTGCCAGCAGTGAGCCAGATACGCAGTATTTT
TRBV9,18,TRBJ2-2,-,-,CASSVDAPTGFGTGELFF,TGTGCCAGCAGCGTAGATGCCCCAACAGGGTTTGGGACCGGGGAGCTGTTTTTT
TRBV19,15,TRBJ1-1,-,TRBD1,CASTWTGSGNTEAFF,TGTGCCAGCACCTGGACAGGGTCTGGGAACACTGAAGCTTTCTTT
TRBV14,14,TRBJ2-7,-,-,CASSHGSPSYEQYF,TGTGCCAGCAGCCACGGGTCCCCGTCCTACGAGCAGTACTTC
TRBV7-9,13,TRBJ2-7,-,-,CASSAGGTYEQYF,TGTGCCAGCAGCGCCGGGGGAACCTACGAGCAGTACTTC
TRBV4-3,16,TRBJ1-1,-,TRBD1,CASSQEDDRVNTEAFF,TGCGCCAGCAGCCAAGAGGACGACAGGGTGAACACTGAAGCTTTCTTT
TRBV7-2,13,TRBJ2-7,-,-,CASSFAGRYEQYF,TGTGCCAGCAGCTTCGCGGGACGGTACGAGCAGTACTTC
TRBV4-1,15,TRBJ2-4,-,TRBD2,CASSQDELAGGGQYF,TGCGCCAGCAGCCAAGATGAACTAGCGGGAGGAGGGCAGTACTTC
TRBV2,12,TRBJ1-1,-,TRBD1,CARTGRNTEAFF,TGTGCCCGGACAGGGCGGAACACTGAAGCTTTCTTT
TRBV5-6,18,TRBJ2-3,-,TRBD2,CASSLGLAGGWGTDTQYF,TGTGCCAGCAGCTTGGGACTAGCGGGAGGTTGGGGCACAGATACGCAGTATTTT
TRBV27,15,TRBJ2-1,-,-,CASRYKGTDYNEQFF,TGTGCCAGCAGATACAAAGGGACGGACTACAATGAGCAGTTCTTC
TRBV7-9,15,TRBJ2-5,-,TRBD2,CASSLVAGDQETQYF,TGTGCCAGCAGCTTAGTAGCGGGAGACCAAGAGACCCAGTACTTC
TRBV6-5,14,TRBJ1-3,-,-,CASRFGGAGNTIYF,TGTGCCAGCAGGTTCGGGGGGGCTGGAAACACCATATATTTT
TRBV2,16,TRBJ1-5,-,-,CASSEGRDYSNQPQHF,TGTGCCAGCAGTGAAGGGCGGGACTATAGCAATCAGCCCCAGCATTTT
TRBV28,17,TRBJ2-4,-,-,CASSLPTGREAKNIQYF,TGTGCCAGCAGTTTACCGACAGGGAGGGAAGCCAAAAACATTCAGTACTTC
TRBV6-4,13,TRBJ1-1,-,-,CASRRSENTEAFF,TGTGCCAGCCGGAGAAGTGAGAACACTGAAGCTTTCTTT
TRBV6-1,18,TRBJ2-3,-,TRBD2,CASSDPSTSGGYTDTQYF,TGTGCCAGCAGTGACCCGTCGACTAGCGGGGGATACACAGATACGCAGTATTTT
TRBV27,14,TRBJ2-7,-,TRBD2,CASRPSSGGWEQYF,TGTGCCAGCAGACCCTCTAGCGGGGGGTGGGAGCAGTACTTC
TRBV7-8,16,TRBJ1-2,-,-,CASSSTFTAGDYGYTF,TGTGCCAGCAGCTCCACCTTCACAGCAGGGGACTATGGCTACACCTTC
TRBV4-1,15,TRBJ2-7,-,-,CASSQLRQAAYEQYF,TGCGCCAGCAGCCAGCTGAGACAGGCGGCTTACGAGCAGTACTTC
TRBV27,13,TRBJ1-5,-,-,CASRGLESEPQHF,TGTGCCAGCCGGGGTCTAGAATCGGAGCCCCAGCATTTT
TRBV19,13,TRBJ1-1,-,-,CASSISGNTEAFF,TGTGCCAGTAGTATATCAGGGAACACTGAAGCTTTCTTT
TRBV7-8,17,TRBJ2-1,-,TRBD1,CASSRFRDREIDNEQFF,TGTGCCAGCAGCCGCTTTAGGGACAGGGAAATTGACAATGAGCAGTTCTTC
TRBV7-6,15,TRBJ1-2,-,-,CASSPGVDRSYGYTF,TGTGCCAGCAGCCCAGGCGTCGACAGGAGCTATGGCTACACCTTC
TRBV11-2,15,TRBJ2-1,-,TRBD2,CASRNLAGVYDEQFF,TGTGCCAGCAGGAATTTAGCGGGGGTCTACGATGAGCAGTTCTTC
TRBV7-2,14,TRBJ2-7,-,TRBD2,CASSLWGRAYEQYF,TGTGCCAGCAGTCTTTGGGGGAGGGCCTACGAGCAGTACTTC